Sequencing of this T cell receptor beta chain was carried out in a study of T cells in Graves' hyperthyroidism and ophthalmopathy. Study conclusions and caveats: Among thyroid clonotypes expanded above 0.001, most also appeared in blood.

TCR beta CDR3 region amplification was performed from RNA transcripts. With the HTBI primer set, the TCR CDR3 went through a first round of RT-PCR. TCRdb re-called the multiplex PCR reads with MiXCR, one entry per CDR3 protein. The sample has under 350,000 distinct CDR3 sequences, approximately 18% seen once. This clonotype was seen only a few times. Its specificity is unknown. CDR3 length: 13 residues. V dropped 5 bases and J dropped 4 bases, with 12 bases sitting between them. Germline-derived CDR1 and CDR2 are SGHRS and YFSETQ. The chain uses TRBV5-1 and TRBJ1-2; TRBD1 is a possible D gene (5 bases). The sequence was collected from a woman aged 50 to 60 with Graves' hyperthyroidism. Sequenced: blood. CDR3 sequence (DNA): TGCGCCAGCAGACTGACAGAGCCCTATGGCTACACCTTC. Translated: CASRLTEPYGYTF.